This is a list of T cell receptor beta chains from one sample in a study of T cell responses to AZD1222 COVID-19 vaccine. TCRdb's copy holds only in-frame clones and misses some; the assay was immunoSEQ multiplex PCR. The sample includes about 140,000 clones, more than 85% of them seen just once. The sample here was peripheral blood, taken on day 0 of AZD1222 vaccination. The receptors come from an adult in good health. CDR3s include the opening cysteine and the closing phenylalanine or tryptophan. The D gene is left open where the match is weak. The size of a clone is reported for some rows only, either as once, few or many, or as a class for expanded clones.

cdr3_nt cdr3_aa v_call clone_size d_call j_call
TGCAGTGCTAGCCGGGACTATGGCTACACCTTC CSASRDYGYTF TRBV20-1 - - TRBJ1-2
TGTGCCAGCAGCCAAGATAGGGGAAACACCATATATTTT CASSQDRGNTIYF TRBV3-1/TRBV3-2 - - TRBJ1-3
TGTGCCACCAGCAGAGATCCGAACACTGAAGCTTTCTTT CATSRDPNTEAFF TRBV15 - - TRBJ1-1
TGTGCCACCGAGTTGACAGGGCTAAGCTCCTACGAGCAGTACTTC CATELTGLSSYEQYF TRBV28 - TRBD1 TRBJ2-7
TGTGCCAGCAGCTCCTGGAGCGGGAGCGCCGTCAATGAGCAGTTCTTC CASSSWSGSAVNEQFF TRBV5-4 - TRBD2 TRBJ2-1
TGTGCCAGCAGACTTGGACTAGTTGGCACAGATACGCAGTATTTT CASRLGLVGTDTQYF TRBV27 - TRBD2 TRBJ2-3
TGCGCCAGCAGCTTGGGACAGGGAATGAGAGAGCAGTACTTC CASSLGQGMREQYF TRBV5-1 - TRBD1 TRBJ2-7
TGTGCCAGCAGTGATCCCTTATTAAATGAGCAGTTCTTC CASSDPLLNEQFF TRBV5-6 - - TRBJ2-1
TGTGCCAGCACCTCACTAGGCCGAGGTCCCGGAGGTGTCAATTCACCCCTCCACTTT CASTSLGRGPGGVNSPLHF TRBV27 - - TRBJ1-6
TGCGCCAGCAGTGAGTCTAGATCCTACGAGCAGTACTTC CASSESRSYEQYF TRBV10-1 - - TRBJ2-7
TGCGCCAGCAGCTTCAAGGGGACTAGCTTCCAAGAGACCCAGTACTTC CASSFKGTSFQETQYF TRBV5-1 - TRBD2 TRBJ2-5
TGTGCCAGCAGCTCCCCTCGGGACCGCGGCTACACCTTC CASSSPRDRGYTF TRBV11-2 - - TRBJ1-2
TGTGCCAGCAGCCCCTGGGGAACTGAAGCTTTCTTT CASSPWGTEAFF TRBV3-1/TRBV3-2 once - TRBJ1-1
TGTGCCAGCAGACTAGAGTGGGAGACTGAAGCTTTCTTT CASRLEWETEAFF TRBV7-2 - - TRBJ1-1
TGCGCCAGCAGCCAAGATGGCCTGGGGCCGCGTAATTCACCCCTCCACTTT CASSQDGLGPRNSPLHF TRBV4-3 - - TRBJ1-6
TGTGCCAGCAGCCAAGATCAGGGACTAGTTCACGCCAAAAACATTCAGTACTTC CASSQDQGLVHAKNIQYF TRBV3-1/TRBV3-2 - TRBD2 TRBJ2-4
TGTGCCAGCAGACCTAGGGGAGTGTTGGGAGAGACCCAGTACTTC CASRPRGVLGETQYF TRBV6-2/TRBV6-3 - - TRBJ2-5
TGTGCTAGTGGCCGTGGGTGGGAGCAGTACTTC CASGRGWEQYF TRBV12-5 - - TRBJ2-7
TGTGCCACCAGCAGAGATGTCGGACGGACTAACTATGGCTACACCTTC CATSRDVGRTNYGYTF TRBV15 - - TRBJ1-2
TGTGCCAGCAGTTCCAGCCCGGTCTGGGACACCATATATTTT CASSSSPVWDTIYF TRBV27 - - TRBJ1-3
TGTGCCAGCAGCCAAACAGCGGATACGCAGTATTTT CASSQTADTQYF TRBV3-1/TRBV3-2 - - TRBJ2-3
TGTGCCACCAGCAGAGATCGGGCGATACAAGAGACCCAGTACTTC CATSRDRAIQETQYF TRBV15 few - TRBJ2-5
TGTGCTAGCAGTTACGAGGGAGGGCCAGCCAAAAACATTCAGTACTTC CASSYEGGPAKNIQYF TRBV6-6 - TRBD2 TRBJ2-4
TGCGCCAGCAGCCAAAGGGACAGGGGATGGTACGAGCAGTACTTC CASSQRDRGWYEQYF TRBV4-1 - TRBD1 TRBJ2-7
TGTGCCAGCAGTGAATGGAAGGCAGGGGGGAGGAATCAGCCCCAGCATTTT CASSEWKAGGRNQPQHF TRBV2 - TRBD1 TRBJ1-5
TGTGCCAGCAGTTTGGGGGGGGGCCCCGAAGCCGGGGAGCTGTTTTTT CASSLGGGPEAGELFF TRBV27 - - TRBJ2-2
TGTGCCAGCTCACCAACGGGTCCGGATCAGCCCCAGCATTTT CASSPTGPDQPQHF TRBV18 once - TRBJ1-5
TGTGCCAGCAGTTTATCGGGGGGCAGGTACAATGAGCAGTTCTTC CASSLSGGRYNEQFF TRBV27 - - TRBJ2-1
TGTGCCAGTAGTATAACTAGGGCTTGGGGCAATGAGCAGTTCTTC CASSITRAWGNEQFF TRBV19 - - TRBJ2-1
TGTGCCAGCAGCCCTGAGGTAGCGACCGGGGGAGCTTTCTTT CASSPEVATGGAFF TRBV3-1/TRBV3-2 - - TRBJ1-1
TGTGCCAGCAGAGCCGGTGGGCAGAGCTATGGCTACACCTTC CASRAGGQSYGYTF TRBV2 - - TRBJ1-2
TGTGCCAGCAGCCTTTTATCCGGCGGGAACACTGAAGCTTTCTTT CASSLLSGGNTEAFF TRBV7-3 - - TRBJ1-1
TGTGCCAGCCGTGGAGGGGTGAGCTCCTATAATTCACCCCTCCACTTT CASRGGVSSYNSPLHF TRBV28 few - TRBJ1-6
TGTGCCAGCAGCATAGCACCTGGGGGGGACACTGAAGCTTTCTTT CASSIAPGGDTEAFF TRBV7-2 - - TRBJ1-1